This T cell receptor beta chain was captured by sequencing in a study of T cell responses to AZD1222 COVID-19 vaccine. As for the study in general: Samples with a second dose at about 4 or about 12 weeks were pooled together. Study-level findings and limits: Spike-wide coverage was observed for vaccine-associated CD4 TCRs, with dominant responses at 160-218 and 743-854. White British people made up most donors, females outnumbered males, and clonal diversity was possibly underestimated. At baseline, seropositivity was found in only a handful of AZD1222 recipients.

Trimming took 5 bases from V and 0 from J, leaving 15 bases between them. CDR3 length: 15 residues. The germline V gene has CDR1 SGHRS and CDR2 YFSETQ. The data were produced by immunoSEQ multiplex PCR, yet TCRdb's version contains in-frame clones alone and is incomplete. The sample consists of 100,000 to 150,000 clones, 80% to 90% of them appearing once. As for this clone: What it recognizes is unknown.

The chain has TRBV5-1 and TRBJ2-7, with D possibly matching TRBD1 (6 bases). The specimen was peripheral blood, collected on day 0 of AZD1222 vaccination. This sequence originates from an adult in good health. The CDR3 nucleotides are TGCGCCAGCAGGGTAACACAGGGTAGCTCCTACGAGCAGTACTTC. It specifies CASRVTQGSSYEQYF. The full variable domain, completed using reference TRBV5-1 and TRBJ2-7, is KAGVTQTPRYLIKTRGQQVTLSCSPISGHRSVSWYQQTPGQGLQFLFEYFSETQRNKGNFPGRFSGRQFSNSRSEMNVSTLELGDSALYLCASRVTQGSSYEQYFGPGTRLTVT.